The sequence of this T cell receptor beta chain was determined in a study of CD8+ T cells in alopecia areata. CDR3 size: 15 residues. The germline gives CDR1 SQVTM, CDR2 ANQGSEA. Unmatched junction bases numbered 10, after V lost 4 bases and J lost 2 bases. Alopecia areata patients had lesional scalp punch biopsies and peripheral blood taken from them. Reverse transcription of extracted RNA yielded cDNA, which provided the sequencing template. Clones were sequenced by immunoSEQ multiplex PCR, and TCRdb holds only the in-frame ones, with some missing. Here the sample spans 90,000 to 150,000 clones, 30% to 40% being singletons.

Specimen: CD4+ T cells sorted from blood. The chain is built from TRBV29-1 and TRBJ2-7, with 8 bases aligning to TRBD2. The TCR originated in a human donor with alopecia areata. This chain's CDR3 is CSVAPGGRNPYEQYF. The CDR3 region has the DNA TGCAGCGTTGCGCCGGGAGGGCGGAACCCCTACGAGCAGTACTTC.